This T cell receptor beta chain was sequenced during a study of shared clonotypes between healthy human individuals. Study-level background: Each donor contributed plates that comprised three CD4 naive, three CD4 memory, two CD8 naive and one CD8 memory.

This clone was recorded once. Its antigen remains unidentified. Study-wide results and caveats: Against clonotypes common to all four donors, non-shared ones had lower generation probabilities.

It was CD45RO-negative cells, positively selected for CCR7, that made up naive CD8 cells, with terminally differentiated effector memory CD45RA+ cells excluded. Genomic DNA of each subset was evenly split across several immunoSEQ plates. Using immunoSEQ multiplex PCR, the repertoire was profiled, and TCRdb retains in-frame clones only, with some absent. The data contain 500,000 to 700,000 clones, roughly 95% of them seen just once; the ten biggest clones take up 0.11%. The sequence derives from a woman aged 25-40 years in good health. Sample: naive CD8+ T cells sorted from blood.

For the CDR3, the DNA is TGTGCCAGCAGCCCGGAGGGACCCTCCTGGAATGAGCAGTTCTTC. Translation gives CASSPEGPSWNEQFF. The chain has TRBV5-6 and TRBJ2-1, with TRBD2 as a possible D gene (6 bases). Germline CDR1 is SGHDT and CDR2 is YYEEEE. Deletions cut 4 bases from V and 7 bases from J, with 18 bases between. This CDR3 comprises 15 residues.